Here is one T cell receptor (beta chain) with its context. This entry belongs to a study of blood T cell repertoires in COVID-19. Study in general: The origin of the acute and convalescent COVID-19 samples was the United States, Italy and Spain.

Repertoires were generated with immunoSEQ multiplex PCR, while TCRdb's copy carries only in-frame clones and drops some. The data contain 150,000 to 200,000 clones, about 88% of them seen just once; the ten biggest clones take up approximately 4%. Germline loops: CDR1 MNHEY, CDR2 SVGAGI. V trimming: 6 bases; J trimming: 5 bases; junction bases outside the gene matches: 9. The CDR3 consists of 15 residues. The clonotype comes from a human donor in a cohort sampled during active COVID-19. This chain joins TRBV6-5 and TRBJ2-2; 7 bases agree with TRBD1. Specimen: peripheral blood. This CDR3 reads CASSPQGSITGELFF. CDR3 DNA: TGTGCCAGCAGCCCACAGGGGTCCATAACCGGGGAGCTGTTTTTT.